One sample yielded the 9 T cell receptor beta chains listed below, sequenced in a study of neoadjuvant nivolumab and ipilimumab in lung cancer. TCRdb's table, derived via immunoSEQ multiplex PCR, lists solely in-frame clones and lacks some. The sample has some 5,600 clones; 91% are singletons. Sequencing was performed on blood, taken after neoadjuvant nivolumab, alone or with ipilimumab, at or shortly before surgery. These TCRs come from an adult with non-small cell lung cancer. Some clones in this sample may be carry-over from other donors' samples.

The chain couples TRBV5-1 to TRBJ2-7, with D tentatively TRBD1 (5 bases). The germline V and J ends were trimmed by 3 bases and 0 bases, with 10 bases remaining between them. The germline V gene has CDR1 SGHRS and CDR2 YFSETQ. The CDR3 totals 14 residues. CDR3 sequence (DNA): TGCGCCAGCAGCTCCCTACAGGCCTCCTACGAGCAGTACTTC. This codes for CASSSLQASYEQYF.

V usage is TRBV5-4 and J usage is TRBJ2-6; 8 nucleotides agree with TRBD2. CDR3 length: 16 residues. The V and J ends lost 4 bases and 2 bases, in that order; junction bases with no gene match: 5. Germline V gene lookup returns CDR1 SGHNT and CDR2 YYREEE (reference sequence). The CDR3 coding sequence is TGTGCCAGCAGCATCGGACTAGCAGCTGGGGCCAACGTCCTGACTTTC. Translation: CASSIGLAAGANVLTF.

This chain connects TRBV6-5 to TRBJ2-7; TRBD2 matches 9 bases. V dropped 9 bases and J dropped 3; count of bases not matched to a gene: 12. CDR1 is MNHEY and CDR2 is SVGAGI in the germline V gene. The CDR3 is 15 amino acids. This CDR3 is CASRLRGLAVYEQYF. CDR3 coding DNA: TGTGCCAGTCGACTTCGGGGACTAGCAGTCTACGAGCAGTACTTC.

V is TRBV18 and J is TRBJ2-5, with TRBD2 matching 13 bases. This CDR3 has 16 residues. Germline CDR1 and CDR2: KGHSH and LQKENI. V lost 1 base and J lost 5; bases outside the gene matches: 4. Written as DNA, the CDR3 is TGTGCCAGCTCACCACGGGGGACTAGCGGGACGGAGACCCAGTACTTC. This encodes CASSPRGTSGTETQYF.

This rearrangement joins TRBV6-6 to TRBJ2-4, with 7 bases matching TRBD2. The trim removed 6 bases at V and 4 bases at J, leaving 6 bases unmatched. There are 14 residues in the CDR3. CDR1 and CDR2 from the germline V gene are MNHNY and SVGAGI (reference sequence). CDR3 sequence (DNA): TGTGCCAGCAGAGAAGGTAGCGGGAAAAACATTCAGTACTTC. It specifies CASREGSGKNIQYF.

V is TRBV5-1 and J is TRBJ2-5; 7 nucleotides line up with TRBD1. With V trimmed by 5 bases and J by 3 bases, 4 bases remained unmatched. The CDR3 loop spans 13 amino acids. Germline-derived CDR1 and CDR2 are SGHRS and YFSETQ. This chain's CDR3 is CASRPGTEETQYF. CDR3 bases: TGCGCCAGCAGACCAGGGACAGAAGAGACCCAGTACTTC. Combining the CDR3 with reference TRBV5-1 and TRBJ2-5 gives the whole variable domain KAGVTQTPRYLIKTRGQQVTLSCSPISGHRSVSWYQQTPGQGLQFLFEYFSETQRNKGNFPGRFSGRQFSNSRSEMNVSTLELGDSALYLCASRPGTEETQYFGPGTRLLVL.

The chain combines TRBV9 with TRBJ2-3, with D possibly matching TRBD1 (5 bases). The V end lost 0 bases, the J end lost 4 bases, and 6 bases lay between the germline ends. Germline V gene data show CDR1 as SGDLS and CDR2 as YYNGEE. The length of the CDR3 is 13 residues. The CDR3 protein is CASSVEGADTQYF. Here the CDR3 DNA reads TGTGCCAGCAGCGTAGAAGGGGCAGATACGCAGTATTTT.

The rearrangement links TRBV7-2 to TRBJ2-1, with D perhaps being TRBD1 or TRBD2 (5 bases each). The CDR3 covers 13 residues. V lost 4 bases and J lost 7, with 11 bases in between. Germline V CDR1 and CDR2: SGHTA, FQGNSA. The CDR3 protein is CASSWHGANEQFF. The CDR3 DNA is TGTGCCAGCAGCTGGCACGGGGCAAATGAGCAGTTCTTC.

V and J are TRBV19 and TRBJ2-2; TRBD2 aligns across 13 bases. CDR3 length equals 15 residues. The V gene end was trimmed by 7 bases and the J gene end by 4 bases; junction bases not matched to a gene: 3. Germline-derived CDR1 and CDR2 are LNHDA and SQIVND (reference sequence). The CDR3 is CASKGLAGSTGELFF. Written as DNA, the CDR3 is TGTGCCAGTAAGGGACTAGCGGGATCCACCGGGGAGCTGTTTTTT. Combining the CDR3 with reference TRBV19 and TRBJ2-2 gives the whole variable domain DGGITQSPKYLFRKEGQNVTLSCEQNLNHDAMYWYRQDPGQGLRLIYYSQIVNDFQKGDIAEGYSVSREKKESFPLTVTSAQKNPTAFYLCASKGLAGSTGELFFGEGSRLTVL.